What follows is one TCR beta chain and its context. The antigen is undetermined. This sample is part of a study of shared clonotypes between healthy human individuals. Study context: Donors were a couple of women and three men aged 18 to 49. A donor's plate count was three for CD4 naive and three for CD4 memory; CD8 naive had two and CD8 memory one. General study findings and limits: Clonotype sharing among donors was expected to depend on sequencing depth. The rarefaction results pointed to incomplete sorted-subset sequencing despite large depth.

CD45RO-negative, CCR7-selected cells formed the naive CD8 fraction, which excluded terminally differentiated effector memory CD45RA+ cells. Sequencing used immunoSEQ multiplex PCR; TCRdb keeps in-frame clones, though not all of them. Found here are about 2.1 million clones, 93% of them singletons; the top ten hold roughly 1.7%. Germline CDR1 reads SGHRS; CDR2 reads YFSETQ. The CDR3 has 20 residues. With 3 bases clipped from V and 5 bases from J, the junction kept 23 bases outside the gene matches. The source of this sequence is a man aged 18 to 35 in good health. Some clones in this sample may be carry-over from other donors' samples. The rearrangement joins TRBV5-1 to TRBJ2-1; 7 bases line up with TRBD2. Sequencing was performed on naive CD8+ T cells from PBMCs. DNA for the CDR3: TGCGCCAGCAGCTACAGTCCCTCCCCCTTTCTAGCGGAGATAAACAATGAGCAGTTCTTC. This codes for CASSYSPSPFLAEINNEQFF. The full variable domain, in which reference TRBV5-1 and TRBJ2-1 provide the parts outside the CDR3, is KAGVTQTPRYLIKTRGQQVTLSCSPISGHRSVSWYQQTPGQGLQFLFEYFSETQRNKGNFPGRFSGRQFSNSRSEMNVSTLELGDSALYLCASSYSPSPFLAEINNEQFFGPGTRLTVL.